This TCR beta chain was recovered during a study of cytomegalovirus exposure and HLA in healthy donors. Study summary: When fewer than 400 donors were genotyped, roughly four fifths of them were found to fall in the Caucasian-associated ancestry cluster.

About this clone: Its cognate antigen is unknown.

PCR primers comprised 60 Vbeta and 13 Jbeta primers. Here immunoSEQ multiplex PCR was the method, and the copy in TCRdb shows in-frame clones only, minus some. The repertoire holds 65,000 to 100,000 clones, with about 74% as singletons. Everyone who donated was a healthy bone marrow donor. Sampled while nominally healthy, donors likely had unrecorded immune exposures. Germline V gene lookup returns CDR1 LNHDA and CDR2 SQIVND (reference sequence). V shed 6 bases and J shed 7 bases, with 16 bases lying between them. CDR3 length: 14 residues. General study findings and limits: Cytomegalovirus-associated status was assigned to 164 TCR beta chains.

The chain couples TRBV19 to TRBJ1-3, with a tentative D call TRBD1 (5 bases). Sequencing was performed on PBMCs. The clonotype was recovered from a man in his forties in good health and CMV-seronegative. This CDR3 is CASSPRTFANTIYF. The CDR3 coding sequence is TGTGCCAGTAGCCCAAGGACATTTGCCAACACCATATATTTT.